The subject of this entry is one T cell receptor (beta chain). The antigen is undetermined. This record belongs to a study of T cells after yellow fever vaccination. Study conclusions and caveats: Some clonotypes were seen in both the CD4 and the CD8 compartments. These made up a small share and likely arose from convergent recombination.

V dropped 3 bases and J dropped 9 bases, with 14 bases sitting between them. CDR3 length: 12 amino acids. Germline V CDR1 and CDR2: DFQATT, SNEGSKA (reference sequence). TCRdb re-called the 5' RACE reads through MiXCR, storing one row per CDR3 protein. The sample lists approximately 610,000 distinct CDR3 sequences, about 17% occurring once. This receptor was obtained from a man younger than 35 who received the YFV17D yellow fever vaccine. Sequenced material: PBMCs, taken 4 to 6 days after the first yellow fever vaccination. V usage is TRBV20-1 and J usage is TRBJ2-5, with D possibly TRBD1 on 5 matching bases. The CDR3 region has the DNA TGCAGTGCTAGGGACACCGCGAAGGCCCAGTACTTC. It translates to CSARDTAKAQYF.